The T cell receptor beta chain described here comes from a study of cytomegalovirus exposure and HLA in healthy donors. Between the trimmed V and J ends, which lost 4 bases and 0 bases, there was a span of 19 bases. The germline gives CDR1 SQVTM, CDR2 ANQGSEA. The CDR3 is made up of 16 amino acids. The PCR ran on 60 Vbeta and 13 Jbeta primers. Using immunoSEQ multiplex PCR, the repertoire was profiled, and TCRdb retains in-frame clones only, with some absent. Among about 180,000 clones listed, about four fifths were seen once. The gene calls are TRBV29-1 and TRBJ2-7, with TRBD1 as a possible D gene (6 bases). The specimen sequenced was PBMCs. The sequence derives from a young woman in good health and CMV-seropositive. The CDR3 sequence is CSVGSLGGSRSYEQYF. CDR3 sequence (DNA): TGCAGCGTTGGGTCCCTTGGGGGCAGCCGCTCCTACGAGCAGTACTTC.